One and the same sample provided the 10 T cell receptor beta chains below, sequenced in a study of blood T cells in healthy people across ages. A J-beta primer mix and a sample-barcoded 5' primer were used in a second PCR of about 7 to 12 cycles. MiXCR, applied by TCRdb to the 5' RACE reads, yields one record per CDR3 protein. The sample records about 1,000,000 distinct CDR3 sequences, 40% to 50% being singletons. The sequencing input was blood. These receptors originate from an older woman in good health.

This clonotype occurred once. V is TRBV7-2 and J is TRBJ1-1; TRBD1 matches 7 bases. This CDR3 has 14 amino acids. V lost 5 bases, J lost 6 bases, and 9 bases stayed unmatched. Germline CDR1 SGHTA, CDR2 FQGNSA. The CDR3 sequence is CASSRRGQGPEAFF. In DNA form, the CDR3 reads TGTGCCAGCAGCCGAAGGGGGCAGGGCCCTGAAGCTTTCTTT.

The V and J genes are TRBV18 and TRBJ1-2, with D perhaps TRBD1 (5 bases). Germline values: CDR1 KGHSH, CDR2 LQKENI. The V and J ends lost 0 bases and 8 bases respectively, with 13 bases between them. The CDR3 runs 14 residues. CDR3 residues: CASSPPLRDWGYTF. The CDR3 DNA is TGTGCCAGCTCACCACCCCTGAGGGACTGGGGCTACACCTTC.

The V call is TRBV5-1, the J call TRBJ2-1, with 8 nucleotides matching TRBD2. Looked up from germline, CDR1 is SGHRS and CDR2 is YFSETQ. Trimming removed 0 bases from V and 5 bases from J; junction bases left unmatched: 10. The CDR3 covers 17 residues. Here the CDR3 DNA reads TGCGCCAGCAGCTTGGAACCCCTTAGCGGGACCCACAATGAGCAGTTCTTC. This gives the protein CASSLEPLSGTHNEQFF.

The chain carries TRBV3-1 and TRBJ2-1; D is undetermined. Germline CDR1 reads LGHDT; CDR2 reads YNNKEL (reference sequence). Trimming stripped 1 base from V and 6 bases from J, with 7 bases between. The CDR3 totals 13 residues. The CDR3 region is CASSQGIPNEQFF. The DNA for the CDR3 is TGTGCCAGCAGCCAAGGGATTCCCAATGAGCAGTTCTTC.

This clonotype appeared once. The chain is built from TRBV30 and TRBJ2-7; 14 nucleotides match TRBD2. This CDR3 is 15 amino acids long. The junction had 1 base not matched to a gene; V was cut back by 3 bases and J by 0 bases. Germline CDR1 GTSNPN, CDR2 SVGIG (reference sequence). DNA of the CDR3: TGTGCCTGGAGCGGGACTAGCGGGAGCTCCTACGAGCAGTACTTC. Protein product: CAWSGTSGSSYEQYF.

CDR3 sequence (DNA): TGTGCCAGCAGCTTAGACTCCCCTAACGAGCAGTACTTC. Encoded protein: CASSLDSPNEQYF. The chain joins TRBV11-2 to TRBJ2-5; D is undetermined. The closer fit of TRBJ2-7 to the DNA end suggests the J call may be wrong. CDR3 length: 13 residues. Germline lookup yields CDR1 SGHAT and CDR2 FQNNGV.

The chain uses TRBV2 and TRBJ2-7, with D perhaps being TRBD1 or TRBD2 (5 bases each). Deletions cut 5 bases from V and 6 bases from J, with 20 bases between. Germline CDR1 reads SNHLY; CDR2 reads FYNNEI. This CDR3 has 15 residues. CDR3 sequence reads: CASSQKGMGVIEQYF. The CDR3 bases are TGTGCCAGCAGTCAAAAGGGGATGGGGGTGATCGAGCAGTACTTC.

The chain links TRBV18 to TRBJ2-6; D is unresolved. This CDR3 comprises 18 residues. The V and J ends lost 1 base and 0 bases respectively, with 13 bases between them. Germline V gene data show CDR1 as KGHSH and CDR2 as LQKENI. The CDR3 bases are TGTGCCAGCTCACCACTTACCAGGCCCTTCTCTGGGGCCAACGTCCTGACTTTC. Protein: CASSPLTRPFSGANVLTF.

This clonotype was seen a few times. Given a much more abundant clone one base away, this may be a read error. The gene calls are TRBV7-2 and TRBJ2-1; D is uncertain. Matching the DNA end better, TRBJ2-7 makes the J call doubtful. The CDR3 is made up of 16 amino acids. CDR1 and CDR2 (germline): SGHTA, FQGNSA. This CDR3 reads CASSLVGGASYNEQYF. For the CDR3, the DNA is TGTGCCAGCAGCTTAGTGGGTGGAGCTTCCTACAATGAGCAGTACTTC.

Here the CDR3 reads CSARGALVAPPYEQYF. In DNA form, the CDR3 reads TGCAGTGCTAGAGGCGCCTTGGTGGCCCCACCCTACGAGCAGTACTTC. V and J are TRBV20-1 and TRBJ2-7; D is unresolved. The CDR3 loop spans 16 amino acids. Germline V CDR1 and CDR2: DFQATT, SNEGSKA (reference sequence). With 1 base removed from V and 2 bases from J, the gap between germline ends came to 18 bases.